A single sample is the source of the 21 T cell receptor beta chains below, sequenced in a study of cytomegalovirus exposure and HLA in healthy donors. 13 Jbeta primers and 60 Vbeta primers were used for the PCR. This table comes from immunoSEQ multiplex PCR, and its TCRdb copy is limited to in-frame clones, with some not included. Altogether approximately 160,000 clones are present, 68% being singletons, with the ten largest covering 1.4% to 1.5%. Sequenced material: PBMCs. These receptors were taken from a man aged 50-60 years in good health and CMV-seronegative.

The gene calls are TRBV6-6 and TRBJ1-1; D might be TRBD1 (5 bases). With 6 bases removed from V and 7 bases from J, the gap between germline ends came to 12 bases. This CDR3 is built from 12 residues. Germline assignment: CDR1 MNHNY and CDR2 SVGAGI (reference sequence). The CDR3: CASSQTEFEAFF. The CDR3, as DNA: TGTGCCAGCAGCCAGACAGAGTTTGAAGCTTTCTTT.

This clone was counted between two and nine times. The chain links TRBV5-1 to TRBJ2-3, with TRBD1 matching 7 bases. Per germline, CDR1 SGHRS and CDR2 YFSETQ. CDR3 size: 15 residues. V was pared by 4 bases and J by 2 bases, with 7 bases of the junction left unmatched. For the CDR3, the DNA is TGCGCCAGCAGCCCCTGGACAGGCTCCACAGATACGCAGTATTTT. Translating gives CASSPWTGSTDTQYF.

This clone was detected a few times. The V and J genes are TRBV18 and TRBJ2-7; D unresolved. V was shortened by 3 bases and J by 2 bases, with 8 bases between the two germline ends. This CDR3 has 13 amino acids. Germline lookup yields CDR1 KGHSH and CDR2 LQKENI. This CDR3 is CASSPRQPYEQYF. The CDR3 bases are TGTGCCAGCTCACCGAGGCAGCCCTACGAGCAGTACTTC.

The rearrangement uses TRBV28 and TRBJ1-4; no clear D. The CDR3 has 12 amino acids. Germline V lookup: CDR1 MDHEN, CDR2 SYDVKM. Trimming removed 6 bases at V and 4 bases at J, with 6 bases between. The CDR3 DNA reads TGTGCCAGCAGGCAGGATAATGAAAAACTGTTTTTT. Its translation: CASRQDNEKLFF.

Only a few counts were recorded for this clone. The CDR3 here is CASSQSGTGGADTQYF. CDR3 sequence (DNA): TGCGCCAGCAGCCAGTCCGGGACAGGGGGCGCAGATACGCAGTATTTT. The J gene is TRBJ2-3, the V gene TRBV5-1, with 12 bases aligning to TRBD1. In germline, CDR1 is SGHRS, CDR2 YFSETQ. There are 16 residues in the CDR3. The V and J ends lost 4 bases and 4 bases, in that order; junction bases with no gene match: 7. The whole variable domain, filled in from reference TRBV5-1 and TRBJ2-3, reads KAGVTQTPRYLIKTRGQQVTLSCSPISGHRSVSWYQQTPGQGLQFLFEYFSETQRNKGNFPGRFSGRQFSNSRSEMNVSTLELGDSALYLCASSQSGTGGADTQYFGPGTRLTVL.

The sample holds a few counts of this clone. Other DNA variants within this sample encode the same CDR3. The chain links TRBV4-1 to TRBJ2-7; 8 positions match TRBD1. The CDR3 sequence is 15 residues long. V was clipped by 1 base and J by 0 bases; unmatched bases: 2. Germline V gene sequence: CDR1 MGHRA, CDR2 YSYEKL. The CDR3 region has the DNA TGCGCCAGCAGCCAAGGGACAGGGAGCTCCTACGAGCAGTACTTC. Its translation is CASSQGTGSSYEQYF.

The chain joins TRBV6-5 to TRBJ2-2; TRBD1 is a possible D gene (6 bases). Germline V gives CDR1 MNHEY, CDR2 SVGAGI. The germline V and J ends were trimmed by 2 bases and 5 bases, with 12 bases remaining between them. The CDR3 length is 15 residues. The CDR3 coding sequence is TGTGCCAGCAGTTACGGCAGGGGACGGACCGGGGAGCTGTTTTTT. It translates to CASSYGRGRTGELFF.

The gene calls are TRBV7-2 and TRBJ2-2; no clear D. CDR1 is SGHTA, CDR2 FQGNSA, per germline. CDR3 length equals 14 residues. V lost 5 bases to trimming and J lost 7 bases, with 14 bases between them. The CDR3 DNA sequence: TGTGCCAGCAGCCGTGAACATAATATCGGGGAGCTGTTTTTT. Translating it yields CASSREHNIGELFF.

This clone was picked up one time. The chain carries TRBV15 and TRBJ2-3; 11 bases are shared with TRBD2. The V and J ends lost 3 bases and 5 bases, in that order; junction bases with no gene match: 10. Germline CDR1 and CDR2: LNHNV and YYDKDF (reference sequence). The CDR3 sequence is 17 residues long. The CDR3 protein is CATSRGLSGGAEDTQYF. The CDR3, as DNA: TGTGCCACCAGCAGGGGTCTTAGCGGGGGGGCCGAAGATACGCAGTATTTT.

The chain has TRBV5-8 and TRBJ1-5; D is ambiguous. This CDR3 has 12 residues. The V gene's germline CDR1 is SGHTS and CDR2 YDEGEE. Deletions cut 4 bases from V and 7 bases from J, with 9 bases between. The CDR3 DNA reads TGTGCCAGCAGCGGGCGGGGACAGCCCCAGCATTTT. Residues: CASSGRGQPQHF.

The V call is TRBV18, the J call TRBJ1-3, with 8 bases aligning to TRBD1. The germline V gene encodes CDR1 KGHSH and CDR2 LQKENI. The J segment lost 4 bases and the V segment lost 3 bases, leaving 5 bases of the junction unmatched. The CDR3 sequence is 15 residues long. The CDR3: CASSPDRVSGNTIYF. The CDR3 DNA reads TGTGCCAGCTCACCGGACAGGGTCTCGGGAAACACCATATATTTT.

J is TRBJ1-5 and V is TRBV19; unclear D gene. The germline V gene encodes CDR1 LNHDA and CDR2 SQIVND (reference sequence). The germline V and J ends were trimmed by 7 bases and 0 bases, with 7 bases remaining between them. The length of the CDR3 is 13 residues. Here the CDR3 reads CASTIYSNQPQHF. The CDR3 coding sequence is TGTGCCAGTACCATCTATAGCAATCAGCCCCAGCATTTT. Full variable domain (remainder filled in from reference TRBV19 and TRBJ1-5): DGGITQSPKYLFRKEGQNVTLSCEQNLNHDAMYWYRQDPGQGLRLIYYSQIVNDFQKGDIAEGYSVSREKKESFPLTVTSAQKNPTAFYLCASTIYSNQPQHFGDGTRLSIL.

The V gene is TRBV6-6, the J gene TRBJ2-7, with 9 bases identical to TRBD1. Germline V gives CDR1 MNHNY, CDR2 SVGAGI (reference sequence). The CDR3 spans 15 residues. V lost 6 bases and J lost 2; bases outside the gene matches: 8. The CDR3 nucleotides read TGTGCCAGCAGCCCCCCCGGACAGGGGACCTACGAGCAGTACTTC. Residues: CASSPPGQGTYEQYF.

This chain uses TRBV11-3 with TRBJ2-1, with a tentative D call TRBD1 (6 bases). Looked up from germline, CDR1 is SGHNT and CDR2 is YENEEA. Trimming removed 1 base from V and 2 bases from J, with 15 bases in between. The CDR3 is 17 amino acids. CDR3: CASSLGTYRVPYNEQFF. CDR3 DNA: TGTGCCAGCAGCTTAGGGACTTACAGGGTCCCCTACAATGAGCAGTTCTTC.

The chain joins TRBV6-1 to TRBJ1-1; no definite D call. V was cut by 1 base and J by 10 bases, with 7 bases left in between. Germline V gene data show CDR1 as MNHNS and CDR2 as SASEGT. This CDR3 is built from 11 residues. The CDR3 bases are TGTGCCAGCAGTGAAGGGGCTGCAGCTTTCTTT. It yields the protein CASSEGAAAFF.

V gene TRBV4-1 combines with J gene TRBJ1-2; a possible D gene is TRBD1 (5 bases). V was cut by 0 bases and J by 2 bases, with 10 bases left in between. The CDR3 spans 15 residues. Germline values: CDR1 MGHRA, CDR2 YSYEKL. As DNA, the CDR3 is TGCGCCAGCAGCCAAGACCCCTGGACAAACTATGGCTACACCTTC. Encoded protein: CASSQDPWTNYGYTF.

The V gene is TRBV5-1, the J gene TRBJ1-1; no firm D call. V lost 0 bases to trimming and J lost 1 base, with 4 bases between them. Germline V gene data show CDR1 as SGHRS and CDR2 as YFSETQ. The CDR3 spans 13 residues. The CDR3 coding sequence is TGCGCCAGCAGCTTGGACACGAACACTGAAGCTTTCTTT. Protein sequence: CASSLDTNTEAFF.

This clone was recorded a few times. J is TRBJ1-2 and V is TRBV5-1; D unresolved. V was pared by 0 bases and J by 4 bases, with 13 bases between. This CDR3 region has 15 residues. CDR1 and CDR2 (germline): SGHRS, YFSETQ. CDR3 protein: CASSLAAGSGYGYTF. CDR3 bases: TGCGCCAGCAGCTTGGCCGCGGGGTCCGGCTATGGCTACACCTTC.

The chain carries TRBV10-3 and TRBJ1-4, with D possibly matching TRBD1 (5 bases). Germline-derived CDR1 and CDR2 are ENHRY and SYGVKD. The CDR3 is made up of 15 amino acids. V lost 8 bases to trimming and J lost 8 bases, with 21 bases between them. The CDR3 sequence is CAIAPNPQGQEKLFF. In DNA, the CDR3 is TGTGCCATCGCCCCAAACCCCCAGGGCCAAGAAAAACTGTTTTTT.

The rearrangement links TRBV5-8 to TRBJ1-2; 8 bases are a match to TRBD1. Germline CDR1 and CDR2: SGHTS and YDEGEE. After removal of 0 bases from V and 7 bases from J, the junction contained 8 bases not matched to a gene. This CDR3 has 15 residues. The CDR3 loop reads CASSLAGGIGSGYTF. CDR3 nucleotide sequence: TGTGCCAGCAGCTTGGCAGGGGGCATAGGAAGTGGCTACACCTTC.

The rearrangement joins TRBV6-1 to TRBJ1-2; D is uncertain. CDR3 length: 14 residues. Per germline, CDR1 MNHNS and CDR2 SASEGT. V was trimmed by 2 bases and J by 4 bases, leaving 11 bases between them. The CDR3 here is CASSEWQAGYGYTF. CDR3 bases: TGTGCCAGCAGTGAATGGCAGGCAGGCTATGGCTACACCTTC.